The next 16 T cell receptor beta chains were all read from a single sample in a study of tumor-infiltrating lymphocytes in primary liver carcinoma (dated by TCRdb to 2015 to 2018). Total RNA and DNA were co-extracted from around 18-30 mg of bulk tissue with the AllPrep DNA/RNA mini kit, without cell sorting. Sequencing was performed on an Illumina HiSeq 2500. Starting from about 500 ng total RNA, TCRbeta-specific cDNA was produced by reverse transcription with a constant-region primer and ProtoScript II reverse transcriptase. Three nested multiplex PCR rounds, following a slightly modified ARM-PCR procedure, were used to build the TCRbeta libraries. The first two PCR rounds used multiplex TRBV1-TRBV30 forward primers with a Cbeta reverse primer, each for about 10 cycles. TCRdb took the public reads, trimmed them with fastp at Q25, ran MiXCR for clone calling and kept in-frame beta chains. Identical CDR3 proteins give one entry, which carries the most common genes and DNA. In this sample the table shows about 74,000 distinct CDR3 sequences, 60% to 80% of which occur a single time. About a quarter of the sample is taken by the ten largest.

Sequencing used liver tumor tissue from sampling region 4. The cell subset or site label on this specimen signifies: tumor region T4, right-lateral pole. The receptors derive from a man aged 40-55 years with primary liver carcinoma and hepatitis B virus infection.

Of note for this clonotype: One junction end disagrees with the germline gene, perhaps due to a read error. The genes are TRBV10-3 and TRBJ2-2, with 7 bases that match TRBD1. Germline V CDR1 and CDR2: ENHRY, SYGVKD. The CDR3 is 12 residues long. In DNA, the CDR3 is TGTGTCATCAGTAAGGGGGCCGGGGAGCTGCTTTTT. Encoded protein: CVISKGAGELLF.

In regard to this clonotype: This likely comes from a read error, as the CDR3 has no conserved phenylalanine or tryptophan at its end. The DNA is omitted, as the CDR3 cannot be located on it reliably, and the CDR3 follows TCRdb's listing. The chain joins TRBV12-5 to TRBJ1-1. The CDR3 is 12 residues long, ends included. Germline CDR1 reads LGHNT; CDR2 reads FRNRAP. The CDR3 is CASGLEGSPPTL.

This clonotype has just a few counts. An end of the junction does not agree with germline; a read error may underlie this. The chain has TRBV11-2 and TRBJ2-2, with a weak D call TRBD1 (6 bases). Per germline, CDR1 SGHAT and CDR2 FQNNGV. The CDR3 sequence is 15 residues long. CDR3 DNA sequence: TGTGCCAGCAGCTTAGTCGGACGGGACACCGGGGAACTGTTATTT. Protein product: CASSLVGRDTGELLF.

With respect to this clonotype: No conserved phenylalanine or tryptophan ends this CDR3, so it is likely a read error. This chain connects TRBV11-2 to TRBJ2-7, with D possibly called TRBD1 or TRBD2 (6 bases each). The CDR3 runs to 15 residues. From germline, CDR1 is SGHAT and CDR2 FQNNGV. This CDR3 is CASSLVGGSSYKQYS. The CDR3 nucleotides read TGTGCCAGCAGCTTAGTAGGGGGGAGCTCCTACAAGCAGTACTCC.

Concerning this clonotype itself: A much bigger clone sits one base away, suggesting this may be a read error. The CDR3 DNA follows: TGTGCCGGCAGTGACGGGGACAGGGAGACAGATACGCAGTATTTT. This codes for CAGSDGDRETDTQYF. The chain combines TRBV6-4 with TRBJ2-3; 9 bases align to TRBD1. In germline, CDR1 is MRHNA, CDR2 SNTAGT. The CDR3 is 15 residues long.

About this clonotype: Sequence at one end of the junction differs from germline and may be a read error. This chain links TRBV7-9 with TRBJ2-6; D is possibly TRBD1 (6 bases). Germline CDR1 reads SEHNR; CDR2 reads FQNEAQ (reference sequence). The CDR3 is 16 residues long. Here the CDR3 reads CASSPSRGMGANVLTF. The CDR3 DNA reads TGTGCCAGCAGTCCGAGTAGGGGTATGGGGGCCAACGTACTGACTTTC.

With regard to this clonotype: A read error may account for a junction end that differs from germline. J is TRBJ1-6 and V is TRBV28, with unresolved D. Germline V lookup: CDR1 MDHEN, CDR2 SYDVKM. The CDR3 sequence is 14 residues long. The CDR3 coding sequence is TGTGCCAGCAACGATCCGGGGATGGATTCACCCCCCCACTTT. It yields the protein CASNDPGMDSPPHF.

On this clonotype itself: A read error may be the cause here, since a much bigger clone is one base away. The missing conserved phenylalanine or tryptophan at the end of this CDR3 makes a read error likely. The gene calls are TRBV14 and TRBJ2-7, with 9 positions matching TRBD1. This CDR3 has 16 amino acids. Trimming at V came to 1 base and at J to 2 bases, leaving 6 bases not matched to a gene. Germline CDR1 and CDR2: SGHDN and FVKESK. CDR3 DNA: TGTGCCAGCAGCCAAGGATCCGGGACAGGGACCTACGAGCAGTACCTC. Translating it yields CASSQGSGTGTYEQYL.

In this sample, this clonotype turned up many times. CDR3: CASREGSGYEQYF. The CDR3 DNA follows: TGCGCCAGCAGAGAGGGGTCAGGCTACGAGCAGTACTTC. The V call is TRBV5-1, the J call TRBJ2-7; D is perhaps TRBD1 or TRBD2 (5 bases each). Germline V CDR1 and CDR2: SGHRS, YFSETQ. V was shortened by 5 bases and J by 3 bases, with 12 bases between the two germline ends. The CDR3 runs to 13 residues.

Comments on this clonotype: The junction does not match germline at one end; this may be a read error. The chain recombines TRBV6-1 with TRBJ1-5; D is perhaps TRBD1 (6 bases). The CDR3 loop spans 14 amino acids. Germline CDR1 reads MNHNS; CDR2 reads SASEGT. The CDR3 sequence: CPSSEAQGIQPQHF. In nucleotides, the CDR3 is TGTCCCAGCAGCGAAGCGCAGGGGATTCAGCCCCAGCATTTT.

Only one count was recorded for this clonotype. The chain joins TRBV20-1 to TRBJ2-7; possible D gene TRBD1, 5 bases. The germline V gene encodes CDR1 DFQATT and CDR2 SNEGSKA (reference sequence). Trimming took 0 bases from V and 5 from J, leaving 8 bases between them. There are 12 residues in the CDR3. The CDR3 sequence is CSAREDTHEQYF. The CDR3, as DNA: TGCAGTGCTAGAGAGGACACCCACGAGCAGTACTTC.

For this clonotype: At one boundary the junction diverges from the germline segment, which might be a read error. The chain carries TRBV4-1 and TRBJ1-5, with D unresolved. The CDR3 extends over 13 amino acids. The germline V gene has CDR1 MGHRA and CDR2 YSYEKL. CDR3 region: CANSPWRNQPQHF. The DNA of the CDR3 is TGTGCCAACAGCCCTTGGAGAAATCAGCCCCAGCATTTT.

This clonotype was observed many times. V gene TRBV6-6 combines with J gene TRBJ1-6; perhaps TRBD1 as D (5 bases). Germline CDR1 MNHNY, CDR2 SVGAGI (reference sequence). This CDR3 comprises 17 residues. V lost 5 bases and J 7 bases, leaving 21 bases between the germline ends. Here the CDR3 reads CASSRTGSSAGNSPLHF. In DNA, the CDR3 is TGTGCCAGCAGTAGGACGGGTTCCTCGGCAGGGAATTCACCCCTCCACTTT.

Worth noting for this clonotype: The germline gene is not matched at one end of the junction; a read error may be the cause. This chain links TRBV10-3 with TRBJ2-3, with D possibly TRBD1 on 6 matching bases. There are 15 residues in the CDR3. Germline V lookup: CDR1 ENHRY, CDR2 SYGVKD. This CDR3 is CVISKDSPGTDTRYF. The CDR3 DNA reads as TGTGTCATCAGTAAGGACAGCCCTGGCACAGATACGCGGTATTTT.

The chain is built from TRBV6-1 and TRBJ2-7; D may match TRBD1 or TRBD2 (5 bases each). The CDR3 has 15 amino acids. V was cut by 8 bases and J by 1 base, with 18 bases left in between. Germline V gives CDR1 MNHNS, CDR2 SASEGT. The CDR3 spells CASEAPGQRSYEQYF. CDR3 nucleotide sequence: TGTGCCAGCGAGGCTCCGGGGCAGAGATCCTACGAGCAGTACTTC.

Points on this clonotype: As the CDR3 is not closed by the conserved phenylalanine or tryptophan, this likely results from a read error. J is TRBJ2-1 and V is TRBV29-1; 14 bases match TRBD2. Unmatched junction bases numbered 8, after V lost 8 bases and J lost 8 bases. The CDR3 has 14 residues. Germline V gene data show CDR1 as SQVTM and CDR2 as ANQGSEA. The CDR3 bases are TGCAGCATTGCCGGGACTAGCGGGAGTGATGAGCAGTTCTTA. Translation gives CSIAGTSGSDEQFL.